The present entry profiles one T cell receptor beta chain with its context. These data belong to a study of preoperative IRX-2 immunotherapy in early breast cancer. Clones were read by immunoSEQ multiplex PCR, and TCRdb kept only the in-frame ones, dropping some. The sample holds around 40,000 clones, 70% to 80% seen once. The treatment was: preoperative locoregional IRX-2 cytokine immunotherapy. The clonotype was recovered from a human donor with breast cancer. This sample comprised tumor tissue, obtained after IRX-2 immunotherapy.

CDR3 in amino acids: CASSEVAGPYEQYF. The CDR3 DNA follows: TGCGCCAGCAGTGAGGTCGCAGGCCCCTACGAGCAGTACTTC. The chain employs TRBV10-2 and TRBJ2-7; D is unresolved. Trimming took off 2 bases at V and 2 bases at J, with 10 bases between the two ends. This CDR3 region has 14 residues. Per germline, CDR1 WSHSY and CDR2 SAAADI.